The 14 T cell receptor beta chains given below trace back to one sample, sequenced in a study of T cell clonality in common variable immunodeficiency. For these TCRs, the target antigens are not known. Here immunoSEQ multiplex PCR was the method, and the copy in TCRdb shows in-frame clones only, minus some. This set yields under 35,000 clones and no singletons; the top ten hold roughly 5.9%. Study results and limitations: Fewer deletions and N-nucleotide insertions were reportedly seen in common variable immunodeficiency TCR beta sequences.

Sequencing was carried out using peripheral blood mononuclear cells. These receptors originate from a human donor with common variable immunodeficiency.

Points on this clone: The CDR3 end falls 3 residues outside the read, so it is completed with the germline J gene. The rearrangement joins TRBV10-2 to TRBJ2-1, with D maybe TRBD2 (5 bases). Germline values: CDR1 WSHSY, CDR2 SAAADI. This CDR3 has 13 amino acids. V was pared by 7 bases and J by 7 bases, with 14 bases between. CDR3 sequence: CASTILTGNEQFF. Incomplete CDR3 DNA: TGCGCCAGCACTATCTTAACGGGGAATGAG.

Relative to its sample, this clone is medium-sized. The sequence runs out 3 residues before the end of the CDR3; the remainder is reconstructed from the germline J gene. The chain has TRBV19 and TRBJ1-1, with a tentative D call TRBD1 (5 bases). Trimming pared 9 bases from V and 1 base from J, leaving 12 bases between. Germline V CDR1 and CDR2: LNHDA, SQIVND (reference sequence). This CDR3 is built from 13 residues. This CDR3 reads CASIQVGNTEAFF. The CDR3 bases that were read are TGTGCCAGCATACAGGTGGGGAACACTGAA. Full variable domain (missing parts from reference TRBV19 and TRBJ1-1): DGGITQSPKYLFRKEGQNVTLSCEQNLNHDAMYWYRQDPGQGLRLIYYSQIVNDFQKGDIAEGYSVSREKKESFPLTVTSAQKNPTAFYLCASIQVGNTEAFFGQGTRLTVV.

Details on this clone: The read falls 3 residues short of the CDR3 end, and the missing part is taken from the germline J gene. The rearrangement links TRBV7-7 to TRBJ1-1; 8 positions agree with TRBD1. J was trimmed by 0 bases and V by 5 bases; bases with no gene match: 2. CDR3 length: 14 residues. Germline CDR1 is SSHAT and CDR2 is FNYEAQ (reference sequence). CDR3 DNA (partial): TGTGCCAGCAGCCAGGGGGCTCTGAACACTGAA. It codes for CASSQGALNTE. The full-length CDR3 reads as CASSQGALNTEAFF.

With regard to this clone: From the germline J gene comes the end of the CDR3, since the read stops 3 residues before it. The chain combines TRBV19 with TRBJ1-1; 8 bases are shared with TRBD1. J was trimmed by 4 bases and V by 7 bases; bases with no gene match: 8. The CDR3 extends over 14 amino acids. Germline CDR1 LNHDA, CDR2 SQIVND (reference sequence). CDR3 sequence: CASTPQGGVTEAFF. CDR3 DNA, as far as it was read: TGTGCCAGTACCCCACAGGGGGGAGTCACTGAA.

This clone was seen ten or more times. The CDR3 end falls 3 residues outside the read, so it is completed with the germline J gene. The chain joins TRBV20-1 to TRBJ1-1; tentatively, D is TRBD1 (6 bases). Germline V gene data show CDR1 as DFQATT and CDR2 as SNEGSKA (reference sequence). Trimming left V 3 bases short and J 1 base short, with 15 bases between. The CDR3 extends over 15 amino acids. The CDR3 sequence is CSASPDRKGNTEAFF. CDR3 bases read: TGCAGTGCTAGTCCCGACAGGAAGGGGAACACTGAA.

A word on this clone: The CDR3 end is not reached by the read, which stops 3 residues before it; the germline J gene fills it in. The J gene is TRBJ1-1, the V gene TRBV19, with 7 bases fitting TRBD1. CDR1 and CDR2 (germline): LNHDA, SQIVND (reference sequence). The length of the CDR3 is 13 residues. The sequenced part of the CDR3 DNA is TGTGCCAGTAGCAGGGACAGACCCCCCGAA. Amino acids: CASSRDRPPE. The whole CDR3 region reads CASSRDRPPEAFF.

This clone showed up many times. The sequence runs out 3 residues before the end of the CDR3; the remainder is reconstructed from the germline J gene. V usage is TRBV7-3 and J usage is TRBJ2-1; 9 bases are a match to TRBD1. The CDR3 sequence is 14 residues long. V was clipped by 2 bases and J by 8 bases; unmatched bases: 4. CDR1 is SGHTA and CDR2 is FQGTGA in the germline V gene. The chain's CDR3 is CASSLRDREYEQFF. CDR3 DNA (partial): TGTGCCAGCAGCTTACGGGACAGGGAGTATGAG.

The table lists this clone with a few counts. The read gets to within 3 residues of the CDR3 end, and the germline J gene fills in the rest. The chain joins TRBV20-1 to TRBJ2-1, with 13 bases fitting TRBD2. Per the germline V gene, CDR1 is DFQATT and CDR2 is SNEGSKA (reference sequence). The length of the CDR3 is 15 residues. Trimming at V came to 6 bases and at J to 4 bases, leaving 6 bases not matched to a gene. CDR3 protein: CSARWGLAGYNEQFF. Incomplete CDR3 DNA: TGCAGTGCCCGGTGGGGACTAGCGGGATACAATGAG.

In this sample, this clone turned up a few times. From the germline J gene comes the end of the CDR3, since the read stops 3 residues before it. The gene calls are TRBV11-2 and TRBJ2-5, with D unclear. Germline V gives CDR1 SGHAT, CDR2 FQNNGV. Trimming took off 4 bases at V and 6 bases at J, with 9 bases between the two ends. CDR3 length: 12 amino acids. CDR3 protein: CASSSTHQTQYF. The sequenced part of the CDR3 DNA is TGTGCCAGCAGCTCGACACACCAGACC. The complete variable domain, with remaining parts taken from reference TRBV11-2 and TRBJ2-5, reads EAGVAQSPRYKIIEKRQSVAFWCNPISGHATLYWYQQILGQGPKLLIQFQNNGVVDDSQLPKDRFSAERLKGVDSTLKIQPAKLEDSAVYLCASSSTHQTQYFGPGTRLLVL.

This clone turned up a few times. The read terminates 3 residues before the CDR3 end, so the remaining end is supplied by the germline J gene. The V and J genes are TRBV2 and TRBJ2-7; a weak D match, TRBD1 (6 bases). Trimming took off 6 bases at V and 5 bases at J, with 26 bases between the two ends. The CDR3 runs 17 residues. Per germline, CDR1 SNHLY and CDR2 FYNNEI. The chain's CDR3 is CASRRMVGRGEGHEQYF. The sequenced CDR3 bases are TGTGCCAGCAGACGGATGGTGGGCAGGGGCGAGGGCCACGAG.

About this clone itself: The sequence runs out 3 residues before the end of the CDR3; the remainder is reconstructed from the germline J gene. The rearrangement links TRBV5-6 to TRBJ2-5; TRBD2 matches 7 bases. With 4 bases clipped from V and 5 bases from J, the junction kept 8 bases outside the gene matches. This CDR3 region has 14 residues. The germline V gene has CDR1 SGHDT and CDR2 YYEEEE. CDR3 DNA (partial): TGTGCCAGCAGCCCAAGGACTAGATGGGAGACC. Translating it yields CASSPRTRWET. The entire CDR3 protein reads CASSPRTRWETQYF.

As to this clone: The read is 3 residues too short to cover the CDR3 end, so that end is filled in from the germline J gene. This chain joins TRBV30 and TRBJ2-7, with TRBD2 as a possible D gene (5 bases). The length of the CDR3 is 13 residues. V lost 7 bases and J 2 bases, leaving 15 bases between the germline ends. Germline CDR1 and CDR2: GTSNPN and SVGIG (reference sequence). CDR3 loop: CASRRLHTYEQYF. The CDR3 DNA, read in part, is TGTGCCTCGCGGAGGTTACATACCTACGAG.

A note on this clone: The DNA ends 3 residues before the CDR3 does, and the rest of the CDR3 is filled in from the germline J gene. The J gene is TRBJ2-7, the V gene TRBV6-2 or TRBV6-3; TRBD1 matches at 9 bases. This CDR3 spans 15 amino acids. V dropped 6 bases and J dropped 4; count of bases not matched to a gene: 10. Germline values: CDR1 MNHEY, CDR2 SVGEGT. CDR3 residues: CASSEQGAAWYEQYF. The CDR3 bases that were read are TGTGCCAGCAGCGAACAGGGGGCCGCGTGGTACGAG.

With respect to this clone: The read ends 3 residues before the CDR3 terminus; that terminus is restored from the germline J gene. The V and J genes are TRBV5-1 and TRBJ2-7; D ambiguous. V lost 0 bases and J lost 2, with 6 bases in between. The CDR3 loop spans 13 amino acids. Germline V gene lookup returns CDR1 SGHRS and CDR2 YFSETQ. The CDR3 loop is CASSLDSTYEQYF. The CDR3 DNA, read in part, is TGCGCCAGCAGCTTGGATAGTACCTACGAG.